Here is one T cell receptor (beta chain) with its context. Its recognized antigen is unknown. Nothing much larger sits one base from this clone, and base qualities are not available. The trial excluded patients who had a history of autoimmune disease or were on systemic immunosuppression. Peripheral blood for TCR sequencing was collected from all dose cohorts at baseline, on cycle 4 day 1, and on cycle 7 day 1. Samples were obtained from an open-label, multicenter, first-in-human phase I dose-escalation trial of ivuxolimab. Adults with locally advanced or metastatic melanoma, renal cell, hepatocellular, or head and neck squamous cell carcinoma were enrolled in the trial. Before TCR sequencing, CD4+ T cells and CD8+ T cells were sorted from peripheral blood as separate populations. Genomic DNA was isolated from the sorted cells so that the TCRbeta CDR3 region could be sequenced. The immunoSEQ Assay was used for sequencing of TCRbeta CDR3 regions. This immuneACCESS table, as held by TCRdb, lists in-frame sequences with V and J called but not all clones. Of the missing ones, under half trace to an unresolved V gene in checked studies; the others have no known cause. A total of fewer than 90,000 clones appear in this sample, 80% to 90% of them only once. The ten largest clones capture 0.19% of the sample.

The CDR3 covers 15 residues, taking in both the cysteine and the phenylalanine. Only the CDR3 DNA stays, 45 bases, in frame from base 1. Trimming removed 4 bases from V and 8 bases from J, leaving 19 bases between the germline ends. CDR1 and CDR2 are drawn from the germline V gene: SGHRS, YFSETQ. The data are from a study of OX40 agonist ivuxolimab in advanced cancers. Background on the whole study: Ivuxolimab was a fully human IgG2 agonistic monoclonal antibody targeting the costimulatory receptor OX40 (CD134). In the dose-escalation cohort, around four fifths of patients were male, and the mean age was roughly 60 years with a range of about 20 to 79. The monotherapy dose-escalation portion (N ≈ 56 patients) of the phase I ivuxolimab trial is reported in the paper. Partial responses were achieved by three dose-escalation patients, of whom one had hepatocellular carcinoma and two had cutaneous melanoma. Intravenous ivuxolimab was administered to patients every 2 weeks at six dose levels: 0.01, 0.1, 0.3, 1.5, 3 and 10 mg/kg. Of the roughly 51 dose-escalation patients, hepatocellular carcinoma was present in around 20, melanoma in approximately 15, renal cell carcinoma in 9 and head and neck cancer in 9. Prior anti-PD-1, anti-PD-L1 or anti-CTLA-4 therapy was permitted, and checkpoint inhibitors had been received by around 40% of dose-escalation patients. The purpose of peripheral TCRbeta sequencing was to test whether ivuxolimab changed TCR sequence diversity and led to clonal T-cell expansion.

What the work shows at the level of the full study, not this receptor alone: On average, CD8+ T cells showed more expanded clones than CD4+ T cells after ivuxolimab. In the 0.1-3.0 mg/kg groups, partial responders were among the patients with the lowest normalized peripheral clonal expansion, particularly in CD8+ T cells. Low levels of normalized T-cell clonal expansion were also seen in some patients who did not respond. Clonal expansion of both CD4+ and CD8+ blood T cells was observed from baseline to week 6 at doses 0.1 to 3.0 mg/kg. The antigen specificity of the clonally expanded peripheral T cells was not determined.

The receptor was derived from an adult with an advanced solid tumor such as melanoma, head and neck, liver or kidney cancer. The rearranged chain carries TRBV5-1 and TRBJ2-4, with the D call perhaps TRBD1 or TRBD2, as 6 bases match in each case. The source material was CD4+ or CD8+ T cells sorted from blood, sampled in a trial of the OX40 agonist ivuxolimab. The sequence in DNA is TGCGCCAGCAGCCTACCTGGGGGCGGAGGGGACATTCAGTACTTC. It encodes CASSLPGGGGDIQYF.